Sequencing of this TCR beta chain was carried out in a study of response to subunit inactivated influenza vaccine. As regards this clonotype: Its specificity is not known.

TCRdb re-called the RT-PCR reads through MiXCR, storing one row per CDR3 protein. In the table there are 500,000 to 600,000 distinct CDR3 sequences, around 13% of which are singletons. Overall study results and limits: Seasonal influenza vaccination, on each occasion, was suggested by the authors to recruit few new T cells.

V shed 2 bases, J shed 0 bases, and the junction held 9 bases outside the gene matches. CDR1 and CDR2 from the germline V gene are SGHRS and YFSETQ. The CDR3 spans 17 residues. Sample: PBMCs from blood, taken about 40 days after vaccination. V and J are TRBV5-1 and TRBJ2-3; 7 bases line up with TRBD2. This receptor was identified in a man over 45 who received an inactivated influenza vaccine. DNA for the CDR3: TGCGCCAGCAGCTTCCTTCGGCTAGCGGATAGCACAGATACGCAGTATTTT. Protein sequence: CASSFLRLADSTDTQYF.